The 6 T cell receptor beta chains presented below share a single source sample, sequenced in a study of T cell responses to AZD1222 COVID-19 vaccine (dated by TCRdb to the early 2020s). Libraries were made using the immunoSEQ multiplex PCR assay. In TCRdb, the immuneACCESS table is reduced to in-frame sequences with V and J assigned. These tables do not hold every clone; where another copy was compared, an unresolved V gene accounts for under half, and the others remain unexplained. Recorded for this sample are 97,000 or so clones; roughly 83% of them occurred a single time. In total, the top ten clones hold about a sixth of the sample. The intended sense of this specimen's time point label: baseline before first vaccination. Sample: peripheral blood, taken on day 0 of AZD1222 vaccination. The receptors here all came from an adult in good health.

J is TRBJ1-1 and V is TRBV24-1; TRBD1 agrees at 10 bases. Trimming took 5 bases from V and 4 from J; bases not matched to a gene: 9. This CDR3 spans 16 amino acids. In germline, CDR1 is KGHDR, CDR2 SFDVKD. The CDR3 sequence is CATSGSPGQGFTEAFF. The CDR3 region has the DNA TGTGCCACCAGTGGTTCACCGGGACAGGGGTTCACTGAAGCTTTCTTT.

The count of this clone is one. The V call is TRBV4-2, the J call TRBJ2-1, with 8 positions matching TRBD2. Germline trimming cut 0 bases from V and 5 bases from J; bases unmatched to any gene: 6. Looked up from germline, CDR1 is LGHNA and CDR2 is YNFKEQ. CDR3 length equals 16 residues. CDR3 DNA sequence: TGTGCCAGCAGCCAAGACCTCGGGACTAGGAACAATGAGCAGTTCTTC. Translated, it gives CASSQDLGTRNNEQFF.

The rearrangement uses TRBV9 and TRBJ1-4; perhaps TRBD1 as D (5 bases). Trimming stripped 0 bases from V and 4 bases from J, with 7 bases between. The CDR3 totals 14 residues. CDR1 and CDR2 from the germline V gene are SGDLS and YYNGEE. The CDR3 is CASSVGGSNEKLFF. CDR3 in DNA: TGTGCCAGCAGCGTAGGGGGCAGTAATGAAAAACTGTTTTTT.

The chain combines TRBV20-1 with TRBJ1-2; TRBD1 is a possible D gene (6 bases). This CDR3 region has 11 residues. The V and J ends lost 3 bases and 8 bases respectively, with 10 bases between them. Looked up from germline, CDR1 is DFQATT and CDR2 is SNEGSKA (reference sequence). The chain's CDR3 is CSASSGGGYTF. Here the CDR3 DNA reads TGCAGTGCTAGTTCCGGGGGCGGCTACACCTTC.

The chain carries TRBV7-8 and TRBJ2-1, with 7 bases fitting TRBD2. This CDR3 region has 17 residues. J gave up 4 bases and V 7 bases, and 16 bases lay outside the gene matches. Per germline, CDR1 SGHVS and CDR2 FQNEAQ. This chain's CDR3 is CASTLSRGGPRYNEQFF. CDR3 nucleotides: TGTGCCAGCACCCTCTCGAGGGGAGGGCCTCGGTACAATGAGCAGTTCTTC.

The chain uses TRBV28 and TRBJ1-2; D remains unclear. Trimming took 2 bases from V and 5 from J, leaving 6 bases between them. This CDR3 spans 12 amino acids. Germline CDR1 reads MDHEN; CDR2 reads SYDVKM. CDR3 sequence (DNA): TGTGCCAGCAGTTTACGGGAATATGGCTACACCTTC. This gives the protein CASSLREYGYTF.